These 24 T cell receptor beta chains were all obtained from the same sample, sequenced in a study of OX40 agonist ivuxolimab in advanced cancers. Assay used: immunoSEQ multiplex PCR; TCRdb lists only in-frame clones, some missing. The sample holds about 89,000 clones; around nine tenths are singletons and the top ten take about 0.31%. Source: CD4+ or CD8+ T cells sorted from blood, taken in a trial of the OX40 agonist ivuxolimab. Source of these receptors: an adult with an advanced solid tumor such as melanoma, head and neck, liver or kidney cancer.

The chain links TRBV6-1 to TRBJ2-3; TRBD1 aligns across 12 bases. Per germline, CDR1 MNHNS and CDR2 SASEGT. The CDR3 runs to 18 residues. Trimming at V came to 0 bases and at J to 7 bases, leaving 11 bases not matched to a gene. CDR3 coding DNA: TGTGCCAGCAGTGAAGCTTCGGGAGCGGGACAGGGGGCGTATACGCAGTATTTT. It translates to CASSEASGAGQGAYTQYF.

The rearrangement links TRBV7-8 to TRBJ1-4, with 7 bases matching TRBD1. J was trimmed by 7 bases and V by 5 bases; bases with no gene match: 7. Germline loops: CDR1 SGHVS, CDR2 FQNEAQ. This CDR3 is 14 amino acids long. The chain's CDR3 is CASSQGTVAEKLFF. The CDR3 nucleotides read TGTGCCAGCAGCCAGGGGACAGTTGCTGAAAAACTGTTTTTT.

This clone was picked up one time. The chain couples TRBV2 to TRBJ2-7, with a weak D call TRBD1 (5 bases). CDR1 and CDR2 (germline): SNHLY, FYNNEI. Trimming left V 5 bases short and J 0 bases short, with 14 bases between. The CDR3 spans 15 residues. The DNA of the CDR3 is TGTGCCAGCAGTCGTAGGACATCAAGCTCCTACGAGCAGTACTTC. Translating it yields CASSRRTSSSYEQYF. The full variable domain, with the rest looked up from reference TRBV2 and TRBJ2-7, is EPEVTQTPSHQVTQMGQEVILRCVPISNHLYFYWYRQILGQKVEFLVSFYNNEISEKSEIFDDQFSVERPDGSNFTLKIRSTKLEDSAMYFCASSRRTSSSYEQYFGPGTRLTVT.

V usage is TRBV5-4 and J usage is TRBJ1-6, with a tentative D call TRBD1 (5 bases). The V gene's germline CDR1 is SGHNT and CDR2 YYREEE (reference sequence). The germline V and J ends were trimmed by 1 base and 9 bases, with 8 bases remaining between them. This CDR3 comprises 13 residues. The CDR3 coding sequence is TGTGCCAGCAGCTTGCTGCAGGGTTCACCCCTCCACTTT. Encoded protein: CASSLLQGSPLHF. The full variable domain, with the rest looked up from reference TRBV5-4 and TRBJ1-6, is ETGVTQSPTHLIKTRGQQVTLRCSSQSGHNTVSWYQQALGQGPQFIFQYYREEENGRGNFPPRFSGLQFPNYSSELNVNALELDDSALYLCASSLLQGSPLHFGNGTRLTVT.

The chain has TRBV5-6 and TRBJ2-5; D might be TRBD2 (5 bases). This CDR3 has 17 amino acids. The V and J ends lost 4 bases and 6 bases respectively, with 25 bases between them. CDR1 and CDR2 (germline): SGHDT, YYEEEE. The CDR3 loop is CASSPWVLYRRGQTQYF. CDR3 DNA: TGTGCCAGCAGCCCTTGGGTCCTCTATCGGCGCGGGCAGACCCAGTACTTC. Full variable domain (outside the CDR3, taken from reference TRBV5-6 and TRBJ2-5): DAGVTQSPTHLIKTRGQQVTLRCSPKSGHDTVSWYQQALGQGPQFIFQYYEEEERQRGNFPDRFSGHQFPNYSSELNVNALLLGDSALYLCASSPWVLYRRGQTQYFGPGTRLLVL.

This clone was observed once. This rearrangement joins TRBV29-1 to TRBJ2-7; 7 bases fit TRBD1. V was pared by 5 bases and J by 1 base, with 5 bases of the junction left unmatched. CDR1 and CDR2 (germline): SQVTM, ANQGSEA. The CDR3 loop spans 13 amino acids. The CDR3 region is CSVIGQASYEQYF. As DNA, the CDR3 is TGCAGCGTTATAGGACAGGCTTCCTACGAGCAGTACTTC.

This clone is a singleton in its sample. This chain links TRBV19 with TRBJ2-1, with D unresolved. V lost 4 bases and J 0 bases, leaving 13 bases between the germline ends. This CDR3 is 16 amino acids long. CDR1 is LNHDA, CDR2 SQIVND, per germline (reference sequence). For the CDR3, the DNA is TGTGCCAGTAGTACCCCGTCGGGCAACTCCTACAATGAGCAGTTCTTC. This sequence encodes CASSTPSGNSYNEQFF.

The chain combines TRBV7-9 with TRBJ1-2; unclear D gene. V was trimmed by 8 bases and J by 8 bases, leaving 3 bases between them. Looked up from germline, CDR1 is SEHNR and CDR2 is FQNEAQ (reference sequence). The length of the CDR3 is 8 residues. This CDR3 is CASPGYTF. CDR3 sequence (DNA): TGTGCCAGCCCGGGCTACACCTTC.

V and J are TRBV9 and TRBJ2-2, with 10 bases aligning to TRBD2. V shed 0 bases and J 7 bases; nucleotides not matched to a gene: 6. Germline V lookup: CDR1 SGDLS, CDR2 YYNGEE. The CDR3 runs to 16 residues. The CDR3 region has the DNA TGTGCCAGCAGCGTAGCCCTGCCTAGCGGGGGCGGGGAGCTGTTTTTT. Amino acid sequence: CASSVALPSGGGELFF.

The V call is TRBV7-2, the J call TRBJ2-5; 8 positions match TRBD2. CDR3 length: 15 residues. The J segment lost 7 bases and the V segment lost 5 bases, leaving 12 bases of the junction unmatched. CDR1 and CDR2 from the germline V gene are SGHTA and FQGNSA. The CDR3 nucleotides are TGTGCCAGCAGCGGGCGGGGGGATCCAAGAGGGACCCAGTACTTC. This gives the protein CASSGRGDPRGTQYF.

This chain uses TRBV6-5 with TRBJ2-7; TRBD1 matches 8 bases. Per the germline V gene, CDR1 is MNHEY and CDR2 is SVGAGI. The CDR3 loop spans 16 amino acids. Unmatched junction bases numbered 8, after V lost 2 bases and J lost 2 bases. The CDR3 spells CASSYPNQGAAYEQYF. CDR3 sequence (DNA): TGTGCCAGCAGTTACCCCAATCAGGGGGCCGCCTACGAGCAGTACTTC.

V usage is TRBV5-1 and J usage is TRBJ1-2; 7 nucleotides line up with TRBD1. In germline, CDR1 is SGHRS, CDR2 YFSETQ. The CDR3 runs 16 residues. Trimming cost V 0 bases and J 4 bases; bases outside gene matches: 9. As DNA, the CDR3 is TGCGCCAGCAGCTTGGGGCGTGGGACAGTCTCCTATGGCTACACCTTC. It specifies CASSLGRGTVSYGYTF.

This clone was detected only once. The chain combines TRBV6-1 with TRBJ2-7; 8 positions match TRBD2. Germline assignment: CDR1 MNHNS and CDR2 SASEGT. V shed 6 bases, J shed 3 bases, and the junction held 10 bases outside the gene matches. CDR3 length: 15 residues. In DNA, the CDR3 is TGTGCCAGCAGAAAACCGGGACTAGATCGCTACGAGCAGTACTTC. Its translation is CASRKPGLDRYEQYF.

The genes are TRBV11-2 and TRBJ1-2, with D tentatively TRBD1 (5 bases). With 1 base removed from V and 2 bases from J, the gap between germline ends came to 11 bases. The length of the CDR3 is 15 residues. The germline V gene has CDR1 SGHAT and CDR2 FQNNGV. CDR3 amino acids: CASSLGSGTNYGYTF. CDR3 nucleotides: TGTGCCAGCAGCTTAGGATCAGGGACCAACTATGGCTACACCTTC.

This chain links TRBV10-1 with TRBJ2-1, with 8 bases identical to TRBD1. Germline V gene sequence: CDR1 WNHNN, CDR2 SYGVQD (reference sequence). Losses at the gene ends were 2 bases for V and 6 bases for J; bases not matched to a gene: 6. The CDR3 consists of 15 residues. In DNA form, the CDR3 reads TGCGCCAGCAGTGAGAGACAGGGGCTTTTCAATGAGCAGTTCTTC. Encoded protein: CASSERQGLFNEQFF.

CDR3 protein: CASSWTSGGSGLSYEQYF. The CDR3 nucleotides are TGCGCCAGCAGTTGGACTAGCGGGGGGTCTGGACTCTCCTACGAGCAGTACTTC. This chain uses TRBV5-1 with TRBJ2-7; 14 nucleotides line up with TRBD2. This CDR3 has 18 amino acids. The germline CDR1 and CDR2 sequences are SGHRS and YFSETQ. J was trimmed by 0 bases and V by 5 bases; bases with no gene match: 10. The full variable domain, completed using reference TRBV5-1 and TRBJ2-7, is KAGVTQTPRYLIKTRGQQVTLSCSPISGHRSVSWYQQTPGQGLQFLFEYFSETQRNKGNFPGRFSGRQFSNSRSEMNVSTLELGDSALYLCASSWTSGGSGLSYEQYFGPGTRLTVT.

The chain is built from TRBV19 and TRBJ1-1; TRBD1 might be the D (6 bases). V was pared by 0 bases and J by 8 bases, with 13 bases between. The CDR3 totals 14 residues. The V gene's germline CDR1 is LNHDA and CDR2 SQIVND (reference sequence). The CDR3 here is CASSIDPPTGEAFF. For the CDR3, the DNA is TGTGCCAGTAGTATAGATCCCCCAACAGGGGAAGCTTTCTTT.

This clone was counted only a few times. The CDR3 sequence: CASSGRGTGESVGSPLHF. CDR3 nucleotide sequence: TGTGCCAGCAGTGGCCGCGGGACAGGGGAGTCCGTGGGCTCACCCCTCCACTTT. The V call is TRBV2, the J call TRBJ1-6; 10 bases fit TRBD1. The CDR3 loop spans 18 amino acids. After removal of 4 bases from V and 10 bases from J, the junction contained 16 bases not matched to a gene. Germline loops: CDR1 SNHLY, CDR2 FYNNEI.

The chain has TRBV11-3 and TRBJ1-1; D call uncertain. The CDR3 runs 14 residues. Germline V gene data show CDR1 as SGHNT and CDR2 as YENEEA. The V gene lost 2 bases and the J gene lost 9 bases, with 16 bases spanning the gap. This CDR3 reads CASSLTPERSQAFF. In DNA form, the CDR3 reads TGTGCCAGCAGCTTAACCCCCGAACGGAGCCAAGCTTTCTTT. Using reference TRBV11-3 and TRBJ1-1 for the parts outside the CDR3, the full variable domain is EAGVVQSPRYKIIEKKQPVAFWCNPISGHNTLYWYLQNLGQGPELLIRYENEEAVDDSQLPKDRFSAERLKGVDSTLKIQPAELGDSAVYLCASSLTPERSQAFFGQGTRLTVV.

The J gene is TRBJ1-6, the V gene TRBV25-1; a weak D match, TRBD1 (6 bases). Germline values: CDR1 MGHDK, CDR2 SYGVNS. The CDR3 consists of 10 residues. Trimming shortened V by 11 bases and J by 7 bases, and 6 bases separated the two germline ends. In nucleotides, the CDR3 is TGTGCCGGACAGAATTCACCCCTCCACTTT. Residues: CAGQNSPLHF.

The chain recombines TRBV9 with TRBJ1-1; D gene unclear. The length of the CDR3 is 13 residues. Germline V gene sequence: CDR1 SGDLS, CDR2 YYNGEE. V gave up 5 bases and J gave up 1 base, with 9 bases separating them. CDR3 coding DNA: TGTGCCAGCAGTCTGATAGGGAACACTGAAGCTTTCTTT. Translation gives CASSLIGNTEAFF.

The chain has TRBV5-1 and TRBJ1-2; D is unclear. The length of the CDR3 is 18 residues. Germline V lookup: CDR1 SGHRS, CDR2 YFSETQ. V dropped 6 bases and J dropped 0 bases, with 24 bases sitting between them. The CDR3 DNA sequence: TGCGCCAGCACAAAAGGAACCCGGCAAGGGAACCCTAACTATGGCTACACCTTC. Amino acids: CASTKGTRQGNPNYGYTF. The variable domain in full, completed from reference TRBV5-1 and TRBJ1-2, reads KAGVTQTPRYLIKTRGQQVTLSCSPISGHRSVSWYQQTPGQGLQFLFEYFSETQRNKGNFPGRFSGRQFSNSRSEMNVSTLELGDSALYLCASTKGTRQGNPNYGYTFGSGTRLTVV.

V is TRBV5-1 and J is TRBJ2-3; D may correspond to TRBD1 or TRBD2 (5 bases each). The germline CDR1 and CDR2 sequences are SGHRS and YFSETQ. V was shortened by 3 bases and J by 6 bases, with 11 bases between the two germline ends. The CDR3 has 13 amino acids. CDR3 protein: CASSSGAEDTQYF. DNA for the CDR3: TGCGCCAGCAGCTCCGGGGCGGAGGATACGCAGTATTTT.

The rearrangement uses TRBV23-1 and TRBJ1-5, with D possibly matching TRBD1 (5 bases). TRBV23-1 is assigned to the ORF class and has an uncertain function. The germline V and J ends were trimmed by 4 bases and 7 bases, with 11 bases remaining between them. This CDR3 is 13 amino acids long. CDR3 sequence: CASSPRHRQPQHF. The CDR3 nucleotides read TGCGCCAGCAGTCCCCGGCACAGGCAGCCCCAGCATTTT.